These 8 T cell receptor beta chains were all obtained from the same sample, sequenced in a study of cytomegalovirus exposure and HLA in healthy donors. Primers included in the PCR were 60 Vbeta and 13 Jbeta primers. Assay used: immunoSEQ multiplex PCR; TCRdb lists only in-frame clones, some missing. The table records some 150,000 clones, about 85% of them present only once. The source material was PBMCs. The receptors were sampled from a woman in her forties or fifties in good health and CMV-seropositive.

This chain links TRBV7-2 with TRBJ2-2; D is perhaps TRBD2 (6 bases). The V end was cut by 5 bases, the J end by 4 bases, with 11 bases between. The CDR3 has 14 residues. The V gene's germline CDR1 is SGHTA and CDR2 FQGNSA. CDR3 DNA: TGTGCCAGCAGCCAGGGACTGTTCACCGGGGAGCTGTTTTTT. Its translation is CASSQGLFTGELFF.

The chain employs TRBV7-2 and TRBJ2-5; TRBD2 might be the D (6 bases). Germline CDR1 SGHTA, CDR2 FQGNSA. The CDR3 runs 14 residues. V was trimmed by 5 bases and J by 7 bases, leaving 17 bases between them. The CDR3 region has the DNA TGTGCCAGCAGCCAGTTAGCCGGGGGAGGGACCCAGTACTTC. It translates to CASSQLAGGGTQYF. The full variable domain, its missing parts supplied by reference TRBV7-2 and TRBJ2-5, is GAGVSQSPSNKVTEKGKDVELRCDPISGHTALYWYRQSLGQGLEFLIYFQGNSAPDKSGLPSDRFSAERTGGSVSTLTIQRTQQEDSAVYLCASSQLAGGGTQYFGPGTRLLVL.

The CDR3 DNA follows: TGTGCCAGTAGTATAGTTGAGAGAGATAGCAATCAGCCCCAGCATTTT. It codes for CASSIVERDSNQPQHF. The gene calls are TRBV19 and TRBJ1-5; unclear D gene. CDR3 size: 16 residues. Trimming shortened V by 1 base and J by 0 bases, and 10 bases separated the two germline ends. Germline CDR1 and CDR2: LNHDA and SQIVND (reference sequence).

This clone was recorded only once. The chain is built from TRBV27 and TRBJ2-1; 8 bases map to TRBD1. The CDR3 totals 17 residues. The germline gives CDR1 MNHEY, CDR2 SMNVEV (reference sequence). V dropped 4 bases and J dropped 4; count of bases not matched to a gene: 12. CDR3 protein: CASSYRQGLSLYNEQFF. CDR3 nucleotide sequence: TGTGCCAGCAGTTATCGACAGGGGCTTAGTTTGTACAATGAGCAGTTCTTC.

The chain is built from TRBV7-2 and TRBJ2-1; 7 bases are shared with TRBD2. V dropped 6 bases and J dropped 0; count of bases not matched to a gene: 14. In germline, CDR1 is SGHTA, CDR2 FQGNSA. The CDR3 sequence is 18 residues long. CDR3 sequence reads: CASSQLASPTSSYNEQFF. CDR3 nucleotide sequence: TGTGCCAGCAGTCAACTAGCGTCCCCAACCAGCTCCTACAATGAGCAGTTCTTC.

This chain uses TRBV6-5 with TRBJ1-2; tentatively, D is TRBD1 (6 bases). The V end lost 6 bases, the J end lost 4 bases, and 15 bases lay between the germline ends. Looked up from germline, CDR1 is MNHEY and CDR2 is SVGAGI. The CDR3 loop spans 14 amino acids. CDR3 DNA: TGTGCCAGCAGGAAAACACAGGGATCCTATGGCTACACCTTC. Translating it yields CASRKTQGSYGYTF.

The CDR3 region is CASSLAAEAEAFF. In DNA form, the CDR3 reads TGTGCCAGCAGCTTAGCCGCCGAGGCGGAAGCTTTCTTT. The chain joins TRBV7-2 to TRBJ1-1; D gene ambiguous. CDR1 and CDR2 (germline): SGHTA, FQGNSA. Trimming took off 0 bases at V and 8 bases at J, with 10 bases between the two ends. The CDR3 length is 13 residues.

The chain's CDR3 is CAWTRGGETQYF. The DNA of the CDR3 is TGTGCCTGGACCCGCGGGGGGGAGACCCAGTACTTC. The rearrangement uses TRBV30 and TRBJ2-5; 8 nucleotides align to TRBD2. Germline CDR1 reads GTSNPN; CDR2 reads SVGIG (reference sequence). The CDR3 spans 12 residues. Unmatched junction bases numbered 3, after V lost 4 bases and J lost 5 bases.